This TCR beta chain is from a study of CD8 T cells in Susac syndrome. Study-wide findings and caveats: The TCR sequencing and HLA analysis in the study involved a relatively small number of individuals, as the study acknowledged.

The CDR3 has 13 amino acids. Trimming took off 5 bases at V and 0 bases at J, with 7 bases between the two ends. Germline CDR1 reads SEHNR; CDR2 reads FQNEAQ (reference sequence). This clonotype was seen once. What it binds is unknown. Reverse transcription used about 0.45 to 1 ug RNA and random hexamers. immunoSEQ multiplex PCR amplified TCR beta CDR3 across 54 Vbeta, 13 Jbeta. Each CDR3 protein is one row after TCRdb ran MiXCR on the immunoSEQ multiplex PCR reads. The sample has a few hundred thousand distinct CDR3 sequences, about 90% seen once; the top ten hold 0.065%. The sequenced target, TCR beta, came from blood CD8+ and CD4+ T cells. The multiple sclerosis controls were treatment-naive patients, and their relapsing-remitting disease was stable or active.

This chain links TRBV7-9 with TRBJ1-1; D is undetermined. This receptor was taken from a human donor with multiple sclerosis. The sequenced material came from CD4+ T cells from PBMCs. DNA of the CDR3: TGTGCCAGCAGCCCCCTAATGAACACTGAAGCTTTCTTT. Amino acids: CASSPLMNTEAFF.